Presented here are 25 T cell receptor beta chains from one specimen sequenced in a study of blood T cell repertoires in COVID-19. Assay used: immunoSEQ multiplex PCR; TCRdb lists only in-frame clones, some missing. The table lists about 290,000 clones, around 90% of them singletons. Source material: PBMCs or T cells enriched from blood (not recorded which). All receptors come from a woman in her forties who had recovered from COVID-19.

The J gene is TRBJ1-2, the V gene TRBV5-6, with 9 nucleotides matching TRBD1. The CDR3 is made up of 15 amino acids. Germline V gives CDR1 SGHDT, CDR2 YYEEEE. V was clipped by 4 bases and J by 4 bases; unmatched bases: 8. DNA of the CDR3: TGTGCCAGCAGCAATCCCGGGACAGGGACCTATGGCTACACCTTC. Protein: CASSNPGTGTYGYTF.

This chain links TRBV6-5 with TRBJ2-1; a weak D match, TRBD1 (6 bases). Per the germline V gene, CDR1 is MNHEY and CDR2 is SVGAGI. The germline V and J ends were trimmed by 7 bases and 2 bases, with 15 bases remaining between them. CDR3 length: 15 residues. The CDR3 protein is CASKNRGTTYNEQFF. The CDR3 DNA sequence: TGTGCCAGCAAGAATAGAGGGACAACCTACAATGAGCAGTTCTTC.

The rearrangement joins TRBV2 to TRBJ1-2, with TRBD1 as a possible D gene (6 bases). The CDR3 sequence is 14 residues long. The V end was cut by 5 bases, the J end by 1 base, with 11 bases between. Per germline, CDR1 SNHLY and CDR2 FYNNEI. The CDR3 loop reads CASSTGQINYGYTF. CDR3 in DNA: TGTGCCAGCAGTACGGGACAAATTAACTATGGCTACACCTTC.

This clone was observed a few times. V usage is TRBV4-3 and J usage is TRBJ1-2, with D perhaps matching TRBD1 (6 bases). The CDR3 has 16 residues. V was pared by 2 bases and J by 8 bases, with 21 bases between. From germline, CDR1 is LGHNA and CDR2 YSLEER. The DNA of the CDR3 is TGCGCCAGCAGCCAAACCCCGACAGGTGCGGCAAGCGGCTACACCTTC. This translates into CASSQTPTGAASGYTF.

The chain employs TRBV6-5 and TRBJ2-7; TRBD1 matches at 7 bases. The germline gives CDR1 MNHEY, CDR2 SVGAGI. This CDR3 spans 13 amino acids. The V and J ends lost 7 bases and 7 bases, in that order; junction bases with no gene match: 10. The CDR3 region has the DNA TGTGCCAGCAACCGACAGGGCTGGGGGGAGCAGTACTTC. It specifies CASNRQGWGEQYF.

The CDR3 coding sequence is TGCGCCAGCAGCCAAGACTGGGGGGAAGGAAATGGCTACACCTTC. Encoded protein: CASSQDWGEGNGYTF. The J gene is TRBJ1-2, the V gene TRBV4-3; TRBD1 might be the D (5 bases). Germline-derived CDR1 and CDR2 are LGHNA and YSLEER. The V gene lost 0 bases and the J gene lost 6 bases, with 14 bases spanning the gap. The CDR3 loop spans 15 amino acids.

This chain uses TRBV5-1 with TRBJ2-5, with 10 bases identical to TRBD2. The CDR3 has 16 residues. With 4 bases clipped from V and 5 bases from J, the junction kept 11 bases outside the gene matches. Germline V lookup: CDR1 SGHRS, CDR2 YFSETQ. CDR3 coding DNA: TGCGCCAGCAGCCCCAACGAAGCGGGGGGGCCGGAGACCCAGTACTTC. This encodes CASSPNEAGGPETQYF.

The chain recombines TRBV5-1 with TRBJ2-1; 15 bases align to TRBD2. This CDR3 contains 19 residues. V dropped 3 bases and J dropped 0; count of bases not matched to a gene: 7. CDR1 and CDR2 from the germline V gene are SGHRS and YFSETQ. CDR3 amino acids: CASSWGGTSGGSSYNEQFF. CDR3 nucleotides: TGCGCCAGCAGCTGGGGTGGGACTAGCGGGGGGAGCTCCTACAATGAGCAGTTCTTC. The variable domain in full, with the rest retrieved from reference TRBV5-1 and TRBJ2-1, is KAGVTQTPRYLIKTRGQQVTLSCSPISGHRSVSWYQQTPGQGLQFLFEYFSETQRNKGNFPGRFSGRQFSNSRSEMNVSTLELGDSALYLCASSWGGTSGGSSYNEQFFGPGTRLTVL.

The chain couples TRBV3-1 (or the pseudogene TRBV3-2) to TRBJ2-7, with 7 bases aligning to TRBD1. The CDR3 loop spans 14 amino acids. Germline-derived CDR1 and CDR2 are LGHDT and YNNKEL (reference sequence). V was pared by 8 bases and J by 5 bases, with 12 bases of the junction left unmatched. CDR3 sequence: CASGIQGSAHEQYF. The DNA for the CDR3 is TGTGCCAGCGGTATACAGGGGAGCGCGCACGAGCAGTACTTC.

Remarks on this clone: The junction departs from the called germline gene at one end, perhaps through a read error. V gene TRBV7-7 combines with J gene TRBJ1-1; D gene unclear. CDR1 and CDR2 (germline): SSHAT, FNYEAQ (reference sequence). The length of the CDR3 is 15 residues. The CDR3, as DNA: TGTGCTAGCAGCTTTCGGCGGCCCATGAACACTGAAGCTTTCTTT. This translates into CASSFRRPMNTEAFF.

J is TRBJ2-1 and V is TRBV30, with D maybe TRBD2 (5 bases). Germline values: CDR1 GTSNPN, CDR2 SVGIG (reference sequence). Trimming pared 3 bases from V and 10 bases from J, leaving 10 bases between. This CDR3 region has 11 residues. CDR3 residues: CAWSVGREQFF. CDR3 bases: TGTGCCTGGAGCGTAGGGAGAGAGCAGTTCTTC.

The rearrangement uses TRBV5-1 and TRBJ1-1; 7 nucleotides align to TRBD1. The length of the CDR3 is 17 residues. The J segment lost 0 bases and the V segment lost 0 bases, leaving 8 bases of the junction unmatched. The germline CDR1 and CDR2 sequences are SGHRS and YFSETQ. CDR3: CASSLAGTASMNTEAFF. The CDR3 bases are TGCGCCAGCAGCTTGGCCGGGACAGCTTCAATGAACACTGAAGCTTTCTTT.

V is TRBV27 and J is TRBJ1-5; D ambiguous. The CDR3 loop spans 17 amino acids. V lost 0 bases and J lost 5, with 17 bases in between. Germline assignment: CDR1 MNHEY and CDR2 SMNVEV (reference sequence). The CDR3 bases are TGTGCCAGCAGTTTATCGATGCGGGGAGGTGGGTATCAGCCCCAGCATTTT. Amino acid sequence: CASSLSMRGGGYQPQHF.

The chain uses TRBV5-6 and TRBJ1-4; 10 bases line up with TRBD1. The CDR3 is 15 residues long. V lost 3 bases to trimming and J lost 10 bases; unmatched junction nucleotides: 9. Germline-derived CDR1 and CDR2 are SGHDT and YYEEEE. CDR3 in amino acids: CASSSRQGAFGKLFF. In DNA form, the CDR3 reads TGTGCCAGCAGCTCGCGACAGGGGGCTTTTGGAAAACTGTTTTTT.

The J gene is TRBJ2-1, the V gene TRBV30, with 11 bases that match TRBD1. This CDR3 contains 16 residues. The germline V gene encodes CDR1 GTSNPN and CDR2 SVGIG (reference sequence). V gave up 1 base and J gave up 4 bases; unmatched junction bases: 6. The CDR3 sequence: CAWSGLDRGLYNEQFF. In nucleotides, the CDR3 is TGTGCCTGGAGTGGCCTGGACAGGGGGCTGTACAATGAGCAGTTCTTC. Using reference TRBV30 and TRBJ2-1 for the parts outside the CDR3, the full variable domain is SQTIHQWPATLVQPVGSPLSLECTVEGTSNPNLYWYRQAAGRGLQLLFYSVGIGQISSEVPQNLSASRPQDRQFILSSKKLLLSDSGFYLCAWSGLDRGLYNEQFFGPGTRLTVL.

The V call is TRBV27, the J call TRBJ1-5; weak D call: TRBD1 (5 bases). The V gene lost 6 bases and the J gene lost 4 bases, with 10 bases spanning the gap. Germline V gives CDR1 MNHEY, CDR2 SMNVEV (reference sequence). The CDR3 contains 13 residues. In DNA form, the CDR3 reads TGTGCCAGCAGGCCCGGGACTAATCAGCCCCAGCATTTT. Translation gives CASRPGTNQPQHF.

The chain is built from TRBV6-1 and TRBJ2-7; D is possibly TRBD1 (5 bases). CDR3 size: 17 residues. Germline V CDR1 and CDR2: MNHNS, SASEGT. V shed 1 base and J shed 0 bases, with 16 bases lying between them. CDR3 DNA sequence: TGTGCCAGCAGTGAAGGACACCCACAGGAAAGCTCCTACGAGCAGTACTTC. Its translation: CASSEGHPQESSYEQYF.

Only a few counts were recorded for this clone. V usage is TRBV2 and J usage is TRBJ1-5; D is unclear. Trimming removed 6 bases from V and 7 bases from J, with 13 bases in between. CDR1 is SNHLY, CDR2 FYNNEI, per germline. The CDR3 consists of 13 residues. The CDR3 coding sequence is TGTGCCAGCAGGGCAGAGCTCGGGCAGCCCCAGCATTTT. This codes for CASRAELGQPQHF.

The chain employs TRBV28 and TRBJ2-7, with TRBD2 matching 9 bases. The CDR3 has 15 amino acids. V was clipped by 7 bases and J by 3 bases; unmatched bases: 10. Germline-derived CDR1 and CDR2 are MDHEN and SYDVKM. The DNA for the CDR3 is TGTGCCAGCATGGGCAGAGGGACTAGCCTCTACGAGCAGTACTTC. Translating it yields CASMGRGTSLYEQYF. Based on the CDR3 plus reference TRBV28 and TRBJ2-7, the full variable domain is DVKVTQSSRYLVKRTGEKVFLECVQDMDHENMFWYRQDPGLGLRLIYFSYDVKMKEKGDIPEGYSVSREKKERFSLILESASTNQTSMYLCASMGRGTSLYEQYFGPGTRLTVT.

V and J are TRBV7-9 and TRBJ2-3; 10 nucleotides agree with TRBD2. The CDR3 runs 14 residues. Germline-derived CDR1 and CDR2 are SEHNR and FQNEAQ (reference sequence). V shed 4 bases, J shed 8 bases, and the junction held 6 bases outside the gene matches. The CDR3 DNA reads TGTGCCAGCAGCTCTCTAGCGGGAGACGGTACGCAGTATTTT. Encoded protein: CASSSLAGDGTQYF.

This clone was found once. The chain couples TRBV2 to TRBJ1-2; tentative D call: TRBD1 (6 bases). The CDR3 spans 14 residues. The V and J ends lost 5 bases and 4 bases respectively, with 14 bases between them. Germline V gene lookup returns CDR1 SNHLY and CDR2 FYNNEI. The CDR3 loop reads CASSLGAVGYGYTF. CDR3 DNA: TGTGCCAGCAGTCTGGGGGCGGTGGGCTATGGCTACACCTTC.

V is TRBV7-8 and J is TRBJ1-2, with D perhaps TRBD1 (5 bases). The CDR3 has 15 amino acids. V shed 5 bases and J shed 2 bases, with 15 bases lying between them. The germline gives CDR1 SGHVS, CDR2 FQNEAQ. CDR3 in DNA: TGTGCCAGCAGCCCCGGGCGACAGTTGAACTATGGCTACACCTTC. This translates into CASSPGRQLNYGYTF.

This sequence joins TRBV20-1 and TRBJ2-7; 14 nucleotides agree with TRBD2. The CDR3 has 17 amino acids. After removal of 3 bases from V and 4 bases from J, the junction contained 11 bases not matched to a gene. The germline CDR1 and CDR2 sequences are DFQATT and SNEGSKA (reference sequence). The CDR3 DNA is TGCAGTGCTAGTTCGGGACTAGCGGGAGTAGGAAATTACGAGCAGTACTTC. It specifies CSASSGLAGVGNYEQYF.

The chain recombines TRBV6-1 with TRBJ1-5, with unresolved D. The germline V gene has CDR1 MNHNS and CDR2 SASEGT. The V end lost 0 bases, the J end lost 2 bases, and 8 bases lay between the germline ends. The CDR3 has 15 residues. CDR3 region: CASSEASGRNQPQHF. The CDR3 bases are TGTGCCAGCAGTGAAGCGTCAGGCCGCAATCAGCCCCAGCATTTT.

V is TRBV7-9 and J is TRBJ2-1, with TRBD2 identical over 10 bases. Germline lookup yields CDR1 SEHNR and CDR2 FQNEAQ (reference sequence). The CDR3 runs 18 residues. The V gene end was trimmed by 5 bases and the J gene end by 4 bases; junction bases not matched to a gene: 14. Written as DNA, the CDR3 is TGTGCCAGCAGCCTAACCATCTGGACTAGCGGAAATTACAATGAGCAGTTCTTC. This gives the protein CASSLTIWTSGNYNEQFF.